The 26 T cell receptor beta chains below all came from one sample that was sequenced in a study of T cell changes during pregnancy in multiple sclerosis. The method was immunoSEQ multiplex PCR; TCRdb's version includes in-frame clones alone and lacks a portion of them. The sample carries roughly 100,000 clones, just under 95% recorded once. Material: peripheral blood, obtained after pregnancy. These receptors were collected from a female donor with multiple sclerosis, enrolled in a pregnancy study.

The V gene is TRBV5-1, the J gene TRBJ2-7; TRBD2 matches at 9 bases. V lost 2 bases, J lost 7 bases, and 10 bases stayed unmatched. The CDR3 sequence is 15 residues long. The V gene's germline CDR1 is SGHRS and CDR2 YFSETQ. The CDR3, as DNA: TGCGCCAGCAGCTTCTGGGGTAGCGGGGGAGAAGAGCAGTACTTC. It is translated as CASSFWGSGGEEQYF.

CDR3 amino acids: CASSFGQGWYEQYF. Here the CDR3 DNA reads TGTGCCAGCAGTTTCGGGCAGGGGTGGTACGAGCAGTACTTC. The genes are TRBV28 and TRBJ2-7, with D perhaps TRBD1 (6 bases). V was pared by 3 bases and J by 4 bases, with 13 bases between. Germline V CDR1 and CDR2: MDHEN, SYDVKM. This CDR3 contains 14 residues. Variable domain in full (rest from reference TRBV28 and TRBJ2-7): DVKVTQSSRYLVKRTGEKVFLECVQDMDHENMFWYRQDPGLGLRLIYFSYDVKMKEKGDIPEGYSVSREKKERFSLILESASTNQTSMYLCASSFGQGWYEQYFGPGTRLTVT.

The rearrangement joins TRBV6-5 to TRBJ2-1; 7 positions match TRBD2. The germline gives CDR1 MNHEY, CDR2 SVGAGI. The CDR3 loop spans 14 amino acids. J lost 9 bases, V lost 7 bases, and 12 bases had no gene match. The CDR3 coding sequence is TGTGCCAGCACCACGGGGCGGGAGCTTGGTGAGCAGTTCTTC. Its translation is CASTTGRELGEQFF.

This rearrangement joins TRBV9 to TRBJ1-1; D call uncertain. Germline V lookup: CDR1 SGDLS, CDR2 YYNGEE. V shed 5 bases and J shed 4 bases, with 18 bases lying between them. This CDR3 has 15 amino acids. CDR3 in DNA: TGTGCCAGCAGTCAGACGGGAGTAGGCGGCACTGAAGCTTTCTTT. Its protein product is CASSQTGVGGTEAFF.

This chain uses TRBV5-1 with TRBJ1-1, with no clear D. This CDR3 comprises 15 residues. Trimming pared 2 bases from V and 1 base from J, leaving 12 bases between. The germline V gene has CDR1 SGHRS and CDR2 YFSETQ. The CDR3 DNA reads as TGCGCCAGCAGCTTAGGTGACAATAGGAACACTGAAGCTTTCTTT. It yields the protein CASSLGDNRNTEAFF.

The V and J genes are TRBV29-1 and TRBJ1-4; D not resolved. The V gene lost 1 base and the J gene lost 3 bases, with 12 bases spanning the gap. The CDR3 contains 15 residues. CDR1 SQVTM and CDR2 ANQGSEA come from the germline V gene. In DNA, the CDR3 is TGCAGCGTTGAAGTTGCGTCAGGCCCTAATGAAAAACTGTTTTTT. As protein: CSVEVASGPNEKLFF.

The chain links TRBV5-6 to TRBJ1-1; D remains unclear. The germline V gene has CDR1 SGHDT and CDR2 YYEEEE. The V end was cut by 0 bases, the J end by 7 bases, with 4 bases between. The CDR3 consists of 11 residues. CDR3 coding DNA: TGTGCCAGCAGCTTGGCCGGTGAAGCTTTCTTT. Translation gives CASSLAGEAFF.

The chain recombines TRBV5-6 with TRBJ1-2; TRBD1 agrees at 10 bases. CDR1 and CDR2 from the germline V gene are SGHDT and YYEEEE. The length of the CDR3 is 16 residues. With V trimmed by 8 bases and J by 8 bases, 18 bases remained unmatched. The CDR3 region is CASRDSGTGDFYGYTF. CDR3 sequence (DNA): TGTGCCAGTCGGGATTCCGGGACAGGGGATTTTTACGGCTACACCTTC.

This clone was counted between two and nine times. The chain has TRBV30 and TRBJ1-1, with D unresolved. Germline lookup yields CDR1 GTSNPN and CDR2 SVGIG (reference sequence). V was pared by 6 bases and J by 2 bases, with 13 bases between. This CDR3 has 13 amino acids. DNA for the CDR3: TGTGCCTGCGTCAAGGAGGTCAACACTGAAGCTTTCTTT. Translating it yields CACVKEVNTEAFF. The whole variable domain, filled in from reference TRBV30 and TRBJ1-1, reads SQTIHQWPATLVQPVGSPLSLECTVEGTSNPNLYWYRQAAGRGLQLLFYSVGIGQISSEVPQNLSASRPQDRQFILSSKKLLLSDSGFYLCACVKEVNTEAFFGQGTRLTVV.

The chain recombines TRBV5-1 with TRBJ2-5; 11 nucleotides match TRBD2. Trimming at V came to 3 bases and at J to 5 bases, leaving 6 bases not matched to a gene. This CDR3 spans 15 amino acids. Germline V gives CDR1 SGHRS, CDR2 YFSETQ. The CDR3 spells CASSSLTSGDETQYF. CDR3 nucleotide sequence: TGCGCCAGCAGCTCGTTGACTAGCGGGGATGAGACCCAGTACTTC. The full variable domain, rest sourced from reference TRBV5-1 and TRBJ2-5, is KAGVTQTPRYLIKTRGQQVTLSCSPISGHRSVSWYQQTPGQGLQFLFEYFSETQRNKGNFPGRFSGRQFSNSRSEMNVSTLELGDSALYLCASSSLTSGDETQYFGPGTRLLVL.

The chain employs TRBV6-5 and TRBJ1-3; 8 bases agree with TRBD1. This CDR3 contains 15 residues. In germline, CDR1 is MNHEY, CDR2 SVGAGI. V trimming: 6 bases; J trimming: 4 bases; junction bases outside the gene matches: 8. The CDR3 spells CASRATGARGNTIYF. The CDR3 DNA reads TGTGCCAGCAGAGCGACAGGGGCCCGCGGAAACACCATATATTTT.

V is TRBV27 and J is TRBJ1-5; D remains ambiguous. Trimming left V 8 bases short and J 0 bases short, with 8 bases between. The CDR3 loop spans 13 amino acids. The germline V gene encodes CDR1 MNHEY and CDR2 SMNVEV (reference sequence). The CDR3 protein is CASVSGSNQPQHF. As DNA, the CDR3 is TGTGCCAGCGTATCCGGTAGCAATCAGCCCCAGCATTTT.

The rearrangement links TRBV5-1 to TRBJ2-1; 8 bases are a match to TRBD2. The ends lost 1 base at V and 9 bases at J; junction bases unmatched: 9. In germline, CDR1 is SGHRS, CDR2 YFSETQ. The length of the CDR3 is 15 residues. CDR3 DNA sequence: TGCGCCAGCAGCTTGTCCAACGGGGGGGCGGGTGAGCAGTTCTTC. This gives the protein CASSLSNGGAGEQFF.

The J gene is TRBJ1-2, the V gene TRBV21-1. TRBV21-1 is a pseudogene segment. The CDR3 sequence is 14 residues long. The CDR3 sequence is CASRGGRGTYGYTF. The DNA of the CDR3 is TGTGCCAGCAGGGGGGGGCGGGGCACCTATGGCTACACCTTC.

J is TRBJ1-5 and V is TRBV19; a weak D match, TRBD1 (5 bases). Per germline, CDR1 LNHDA and CDR2 SQIVND (reference sequence). V lost 4 bases to trimming and J lost 0 bases, with 10 bases between them. The CDR3 extends over 15 amino acids. In DNA, the CDR3 is TGTGCCAGTAGTAAGGACACTTATAGCAATCAGCCCCAGCATTTT. Translation gives CASSKDTYSNQPQHF.

V and J are TRBV27 and TRBJ1-1; D not resolved. V was pared by 9 bases and J by 0 bases, with 14 bases between. This CDR3 region has 14 residues. CDR1 MNHEY and CDR2 SMNVEV come from the germline V gene (reference sequence). DNA for the CDR3: TGTGCCAGTGCCGTGTTGTCGGTGAACACTGAAGCTTTCTTT. Its translation is CASAVLSVNTEAFF.

This chain joins TRBV28 and TRBJ2-1; 12 bases agree with TRBD2. The trim removed 6 bases at V and 6 bases at J, leaving 6 bases unmatched. Per germline, CDR1 MDHEN and CDR2 SYDVKM. CDR3 length: 15 residues. CDR3 protein: CASSRTSGGFNEQFF. The CDR3 nucleotides read TGTGCCAGCAGCCGAACTAGCGGGGGGTTCAATGAGCAGTTCTTC.

The chain joins TRBV7-3 to TRBJ2-1, with 12 bases fitting TRBD2. Trimming cost V 1 base and J 6 bases; bases outside gene matches: 10. The CDR3 extends over 18 amino acids. Germline CDR1 is SGHTA and CDR2 is FQGTGA. CDR3 DNA: TGTGCCAGCAGCTTAAACCCTCGGCTAGCGGGGGGGGCCAATGAGCAGTTCTTC. Amino acids: CASSLNPRLAGGANEQFF.

The rearrangement uses TRBV30 and TRBJ1-4; TRBD1 might be the D (5 bases). Germline CDR1 is GTSNPN and CDR2 is SVGIG (reference sequence). Trimming stripped 0 bases from V and 7 bases from J, with 15 bases between. This CDR3 has 15 residues. The CDR3 DNA is TGTGCCTGGAGTGTACGGGGGGTTCAGGGTGAAAAACTGTTTTTT. Amino acid sequence: CAWSVRGVQGEKLFF.

The V and J genes are TRBV18 and TRBJ1-1; D is undetermined. The CDR3 spans 12 residues. The germline CDR1 and CDR2 sequences are KGHSH and LQKENI. The V and J ends lost 2 bases and 7 bases respectively, with 8 bases between them. The CDR3 DNA reads TGTGCCAGCTCACCAGGCGGGGATGAAGCTTTCTTT. Translated, it gives CASSPGGDEAFF.

The V call is TRBV4-1, the J call TRBJ2-2, with TRBD2 as a possible D gene (6 bases). Germline lookup yields CDR1 MGHRA and CDR2 YSYEKL. V lost 3 bases and J lost 6, with 14 bases in between. The CDR3 is 15 residues long. The CDR3 DNA is TGCGCCAGCAGCCAGACTCTGGCGGGGTCCGGGGAGCTGTTTTTT. Translating gives CASSQTLAGSGELFF.

This clone was observed a few times. The chain carries TRBV27 and TRBJ1-6; a weak D match, TRBD1 (6 bases). The CDR3 runs 14 residues. The ends were cut back, 9 bases at V and 1 base at J, with 10 bases in the middle. Germline V gene sequence: CDR1 MNHEY, CDR2 SMNVEV (reference sequence). CDR3 sequence: CASKGGSYNSPLHF. The CDR3 DNA follows: TGTGCCAGTAAGGGGGGGTCCTATAATTCACCCCTCCACTTT.

The CDR3 nucleotides read TGTGCCAGCAGCTGGGGGGGGCAGGATGAGCAGTTCTTC. Its translation: CASSWGGQDEQFF. The J gene is TRBJ2-1, the V gene TRBV7-2; a weak D match, TRBD2 (7 bases). Germline V gene data show CDR1 as SGHTA and CDR2 as FQGNSA. V lost 4 bases to trimming and J lost 8 bases, with 12 bases between them. The CDR3 is made up of 13 amino acids.

V and J are TRBV7-9 and TRBJ1-1; D perhaps matches TRBD1 (5 bases). Trimming shortened V by 5 bases and J by 6 bases, and 13 bases separated the two germline ends. Germline V gene sequence: CDR1 SEHNR, CDR2 FQNEAQ (reference sequence). This CDR3 is 13 amino acids long. The CDR3 DNA follows: TGTGCCAGCAGCCTGGAGGGGTCGGCTGAAGCTTTCTTT. This encodes CASSLEGSAEAFF.

This chain links TRBV28 with TRBJ2-3; possible D gene TRBD1, 5 bases. CDR1 is MDHEN, CDR2 SYDVKM, per germline. The CDR3 covers 13 residues. V lost 11 bases and J lost 0, with 12 bases in between. The CDR3 nucleotides read TGTGCCGTCTCATCAGGGAGCACAGATACGCAGTATTTT. Residues: CAVSSGSTDTQYF.

The chain joins TRBV29-1 to TRBJ1-1; possible D gene TRBD1, 5 bases. This CDR3 contains 13 residues. V lost 7 bases and J lost 1, with 13 bases in between. In germline, CDR1 is SQVTM, CDR2 ANQGSEA. The DNA of the CDR3 is TGCAGCGCTGACAGCGTGGGGAACACTGAAGCTTTCTTT. Translation gives CSADSVGNTEAFF. The complete variable domain, with remaining parts taken from reference TRBV29-1 and TRBJ1-1, reads SAVISQKPSRDICQRGTSLTIQCQVDSQVTMMFWYRQQPGQSLTLIATANQGSEATYESGFVIDKFPISRPNLTFSTLTVSNMSPEDSSIYLCSADSVGNTEAFFGQGTRLTVV.